What follows describes a single T cell receptor beta chain. What it binds is unknown. This entry is derived from a study of cytomegalovirus exposure and HLA in healthy donors. General study findings and limits: A subsequent analysis found that TCR clusters from the first cohort also tended to co-occur in the roughly 120 validation repertoires, with 90% to 95% of cluster scores above 0. Rare TCR sequences dominated, though some public TCRs recurred in many donors. Reports described diagnosis of cytomegalovirus status by the classifier as highly specific and sensitive.

Generated by immunoSEQ multiplex PCR, the TCRdb table keeps only in-frame clones and is missing some. The table has 150,000 to 200,000 clones, about 90% seen once. V lost 2 bases and J 0 bases, leaving 10 bases between the germline ends. In germline, CDR1 is PRHDT, CDR2 FYEKMQ (reference sequence). The CDR3 is 16 residues long. The chain carries TRBV13 and TRBJ2-2; tentative D call: TRBD2 (5 bases). This clonotype was sampled from a woman between 18 and 29 years old in good health and CMV-seropositive. The sequenced material came from PBMCs. In nucleotides, the CDR3 is TGTGCCAGCAGCTTACTCGAGGGAACGAACACCGGGGAGCTGTTTTTT. This encodes CASSLLEGTNTGELFF.